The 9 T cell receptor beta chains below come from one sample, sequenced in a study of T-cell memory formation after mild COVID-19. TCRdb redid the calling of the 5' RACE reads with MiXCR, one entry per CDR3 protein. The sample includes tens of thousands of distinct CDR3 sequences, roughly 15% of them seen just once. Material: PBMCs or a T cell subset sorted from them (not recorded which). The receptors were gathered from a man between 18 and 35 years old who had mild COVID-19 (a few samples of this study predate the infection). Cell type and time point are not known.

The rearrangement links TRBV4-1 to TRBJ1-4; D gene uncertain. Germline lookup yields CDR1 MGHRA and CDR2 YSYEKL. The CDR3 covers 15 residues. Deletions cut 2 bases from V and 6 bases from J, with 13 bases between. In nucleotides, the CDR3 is TGCGCCAGCAGCCAACCGGGCCTTGGGGATGAAAAACTGTTTTTT. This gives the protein CASSQPGLGDEKLFF.

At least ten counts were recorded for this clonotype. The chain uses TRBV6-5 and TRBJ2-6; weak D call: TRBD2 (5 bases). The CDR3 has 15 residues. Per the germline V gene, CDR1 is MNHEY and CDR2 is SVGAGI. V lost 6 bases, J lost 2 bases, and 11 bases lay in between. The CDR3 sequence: CASSLTSTGANVLTF. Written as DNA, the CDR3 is TGTGCCAGCAGCCTAACTAGTACTGGGGCCAACGTCCTGACTTTC.

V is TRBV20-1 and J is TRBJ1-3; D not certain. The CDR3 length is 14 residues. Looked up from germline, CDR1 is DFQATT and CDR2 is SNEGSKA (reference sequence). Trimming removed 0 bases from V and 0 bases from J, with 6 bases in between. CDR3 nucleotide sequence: TGCAGTGCTAGAGATATTAGCTCTGGAAACACCATATATTTT. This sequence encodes CSARDISSGNTIYF.

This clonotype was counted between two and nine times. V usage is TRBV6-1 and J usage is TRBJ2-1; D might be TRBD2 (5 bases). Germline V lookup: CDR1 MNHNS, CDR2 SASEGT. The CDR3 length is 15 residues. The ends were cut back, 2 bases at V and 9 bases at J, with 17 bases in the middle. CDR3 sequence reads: CASSEFGSSSGEQFF. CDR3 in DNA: TGTGCCAGCAGTGAATTTGGGTCTAGCAGCGGTGAGCAGTTCTTC.

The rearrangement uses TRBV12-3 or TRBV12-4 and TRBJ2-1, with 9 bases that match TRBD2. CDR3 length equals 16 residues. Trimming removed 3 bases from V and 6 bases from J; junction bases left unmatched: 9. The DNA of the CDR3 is TGTGCCAGCAGTTTTCCGAGGCTAGCGGGACCCAATGAGCAGTTCTTC. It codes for CASSFPRLAGPNEQFF.

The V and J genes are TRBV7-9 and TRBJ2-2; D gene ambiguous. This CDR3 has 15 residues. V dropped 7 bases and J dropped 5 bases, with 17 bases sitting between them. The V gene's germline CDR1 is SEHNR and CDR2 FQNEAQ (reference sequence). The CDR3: CASTHPQAGTGELFF. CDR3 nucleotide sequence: TGTGCCAGCACCCACCCCCAGGCCGGGACCGGGGAGCTGTTTTTT.

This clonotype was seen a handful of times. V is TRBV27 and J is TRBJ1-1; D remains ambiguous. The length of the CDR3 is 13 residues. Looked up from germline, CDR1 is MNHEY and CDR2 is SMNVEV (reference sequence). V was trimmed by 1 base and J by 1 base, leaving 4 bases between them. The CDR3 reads CASSLWENTEAFF. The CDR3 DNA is TGTGCCAGCAGTTTATGGGAGAACACTGAAGCTTTCTTT.

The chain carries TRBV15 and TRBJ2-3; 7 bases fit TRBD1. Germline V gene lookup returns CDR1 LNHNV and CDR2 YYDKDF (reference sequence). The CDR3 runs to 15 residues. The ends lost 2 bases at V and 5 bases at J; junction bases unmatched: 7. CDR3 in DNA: TGTGCCACCAGCAGATCCGACAGGGCCGGAGATACGCAGTATTTT. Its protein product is CATSRSDRAGDTQYF.

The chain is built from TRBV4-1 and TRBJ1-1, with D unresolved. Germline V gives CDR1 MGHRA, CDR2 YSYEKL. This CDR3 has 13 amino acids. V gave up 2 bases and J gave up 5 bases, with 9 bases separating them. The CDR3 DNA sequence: TGCGCCAGCAGCCAAACGGACGGGACTGAAGCTTTCTTT. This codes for CASSQTDGTEAFF.